The entry below gives a single T cell receptor beta chain sequence along with its context. Its antigen remains unidentified. Using immunoSEQ multiplex PCR, the repertoire was profiled, and TCRdb retains in-frame clones only, with some absent. The top ten clones hold approximately 1.7% of a sample with roughly 190,000 clones, approximately 93% of them seen once. The sample comes from a study of T cell responses to AZD1222 COVID-19 vaccine. Study-level results: Among AZD1222 vaccinees, only six or seven were seropositive at baseline. Spike was spanned by vaccine-associated CD4 TCRs, which were dominant at 160-218 and 743-854.

The input for sequencing was peripheral blood, taken 28 days after the second AZD1222 dose. The TCR sequence derives from an adult who received the AZD1222 COVID-19 vaccine.

In DNA form, the CDR3 reads TGTGCCAGTACCTTGGGGACAGGGTATAGCAATCAGCCCCAGCATTTT. This encodes CASTLGTGYSNQPQHF. V and J are TRBV19 and TRBJ1-5; 9 positions match TRBD1. J gave up 0 bases and V 7 bases, and 7 bases lay outside the gene matches. In germline, CDR1 is LNHDA, CDR2 SQIVND (reference sequence). The CDR3 is 16 residues long.